What follows is one T cell receptor (beta chain) and its context. Its target is not known. TCRdb's table, derived via immunoSEQ multiplex PCR, lists solely in-frame clones and lacks some. This sample has roughly 2,000,000 clones, with about 95% found just once. The ends lost 3 bases at V and 6 bases at J; junction bases unmatched: 3. Germline V gene data show CDR1 as SGDLS and CDR2 as YYNGEE. CDR3 length equals 12 residues. CD8 cells classed as naive were CD45RO-negative and positively selected for CCR7, excluding terminally differentiated effector memory CD45RA+ cells. The data originate from a study of shared clonotypes between healthy human individuals. Whole-study results and caveats: As a rule, naive subsets had a larger estimated richness than memory subsets.

Input material: naive CD8+ T cells sorted from blood. The sequence came from a man in his late teens or twenties in good health. The J gene is TRBJ2-7, the V gene TRBV9; TRBD1 aligns across 7 bases. The DNA of the CDR3 is TGTGCCAGCAGCGGACAGGGCTTCGAGCAGTACTTC. Translation gives CASSGQGFEQYF.